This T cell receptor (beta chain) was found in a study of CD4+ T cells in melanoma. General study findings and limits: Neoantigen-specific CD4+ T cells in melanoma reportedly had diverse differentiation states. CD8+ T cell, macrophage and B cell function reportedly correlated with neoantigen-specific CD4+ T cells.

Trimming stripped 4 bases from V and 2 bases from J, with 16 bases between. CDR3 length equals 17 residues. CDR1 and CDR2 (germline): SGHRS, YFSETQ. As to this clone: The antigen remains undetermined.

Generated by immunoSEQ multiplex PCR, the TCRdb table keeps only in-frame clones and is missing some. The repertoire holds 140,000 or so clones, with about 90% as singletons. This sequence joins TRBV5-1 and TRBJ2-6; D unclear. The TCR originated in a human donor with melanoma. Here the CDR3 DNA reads TGCGCCAGCAGCCCGCAATTTCAGTCCGCTGGGGCCAACGTCCTGACTTTC. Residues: CASSPQFQSAGANVLTF.